The 3 T cell receptor beta chains below all came from one sample that was sequenced in a study of blood T cell repertoires in COVID-19. This table comes from immunoSEQ multiplex PCR, and its TCRdb copy is limited to in-frame clones, with some not included. The table has 180,000 or so clones, roughly three quarters seen once. The sample comprised peripheral blood. These receptor sequences come from a woman between 50 and 59 years old with active or convalescent COVID-19.

The rearrangement joins TRBV11-2 to TRBJ1-2; unclear D gene. With 1 base removed from V and 13 bases from J, the gap between germline ends came to 19 bases. Germline CDR1 is SGHAT and CDR2 is FQNNGV. The CDR3 contains 14 residues. The DNA for the CDR3 is TGTGCCAGCAGCTTAGTTTCGTTAGAGGGTTCACTCACCTTC. The encoded protein is CASSLVSLEGSLTF.

V usage is TRBV7-6 and J usage is TRBJ2-2; the D is unclear. This CDR3 contains 16 residues. V was pared by 5 bases and J by 1 base, with 14 bases between. In germline, CDR1 is SGHVS, CDR2 FNYEAQ. The CDR3 loop reads CASSPRLALNTGELFF. The CDR3 nucleotides read TGTGCCAGCAGCCCTAGGTTGGCTTTGAACACCGGGGAGCTGTTTTTT. Drawing the rest from reference TRBV7-6 and TRBJ2-2, the complete variable domain is GAGVSQSPRYKVTKRGQDVALRCDPISGHVSLYWYRQALGQGPEFLTYFNYEAQQDKSGLPNDRFSAERPEGSISTLTIQRTEQRDSAMYRCASSPRLALNTGELFFGEGSRLTVL.

J is TRBJ2-1 and V is TRBV6-6, with D perhaps TRBD1 (5 bases). The CDR3 is 16 amino acids. Trimming took off 6 bases at V and 3 bases at J, with 18 bases between the two ends. Germline V gives CDR1 MNHNY, CDR2 SVGAGI (reference sequence). The DNA of the CDR3 is TGTGCCAGCAGGTATATGTCCCAGGGAAGCTACAATGAGCAGTTCTTC. Encoded protein: CASRYMSQGSYNEQFF.